The source of this T cell receptor (beta chain) is a study of shared clonotypes between healthy human individuals. For this clone: What it binds is not known.

Naive CD8 cells were CD45RO-negative, positively selected for CCR7, excluding terminally differentiated effector memory CD45RA+ cells. Only in-frame clones appear in the TCRdb table, and some are missing; sequencing was by immunoSEQ multiplex PCR. Of roughly 600,000 clones in the sample, roughly 98% were seen once. General observations from the study: Although depth was large, rarefaction showed that sequencing of the sorted subsets was incomplete. Generally, naive subsets came out with larger estimated richness than memory subsets.

The CDR3 extends over 12 amino acids. CDR1 and CDR2 from the germline V gene are MRHNA and SNTAGT. J gave up 2 bases and V 11 bases, and 6 bases lay outside the gene matches. The clonotype comes from a man under 40 in good health. The chain couples TRBV6-4 to TRBJ2-7, with 7 bases fitting TRBD2. The sequenced sample was naive CD8+ T cells sorted from blood. CDR3 nucleotide sequence: TGTGCCTCCCGGGGGGAACCCTACGAGCAGTACTTC. Protein sequence: CASRGEPYEQYF.